Below, one T cell receptor beta chain is given with its context. Its antigen is unidentified. J was trimmed by 4 bases and V by 0 bases; bases with no gene match: 14. This CDR3 contains 19 residues. Germline CDR1 LGHDT, CDR2 YNNKEL (reference sequence). These data come from a study of T cell responses to AZD1222 COVID-19 vaccine. Background on the study: Some second doses came at about 4 weeks and others at about 12 weeks; these were pooled. Study conclusions and caveats: Nearly half of spike-specific TCRs reportedly target unmutated variant regions. At 160-218 and 743-854, vaccine-associated CD4 TCRs were dominant, and they spanned spike. No repertoire was sampled before or during the peak T cell response, only after it.

The assay was immunoSEQ multiplex PCR, and TCRdb's table has in-frame clones only and misses some. The repertoire includes almost 55,000 clones, about 86% of them detected once, and about a tenth sits in the top ten. The chain recombines TRBV3-1 (or the pseudogene TRBV3-2) with TRBJ2-3; the match to TRBD1 covers 9 bases. This receptor was taken from an adult in good health. The sequences come from peripheral blood, collected on day 0 of AZD1222 vaccination. CDR3 nucleotides: TGTGCCAGCAGCCAAGATCGAACAGGGGGCGGGATAGGCGCAGATACGCAGTATTTT. Residues: CASSQDRTGGGIGADTQYF.